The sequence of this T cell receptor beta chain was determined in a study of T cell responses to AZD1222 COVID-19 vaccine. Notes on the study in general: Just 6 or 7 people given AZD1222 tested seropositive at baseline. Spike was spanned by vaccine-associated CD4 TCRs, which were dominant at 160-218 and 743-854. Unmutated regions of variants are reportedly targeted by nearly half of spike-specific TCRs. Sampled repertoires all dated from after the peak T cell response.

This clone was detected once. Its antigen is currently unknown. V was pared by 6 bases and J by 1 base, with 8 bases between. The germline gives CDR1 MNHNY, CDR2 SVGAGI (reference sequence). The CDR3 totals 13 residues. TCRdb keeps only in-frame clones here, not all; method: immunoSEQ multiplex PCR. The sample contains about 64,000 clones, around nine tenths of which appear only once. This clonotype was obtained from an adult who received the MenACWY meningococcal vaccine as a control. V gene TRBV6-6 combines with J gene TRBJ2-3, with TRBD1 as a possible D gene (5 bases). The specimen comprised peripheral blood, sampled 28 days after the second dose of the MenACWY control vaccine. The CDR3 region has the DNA TGTGCCAGCAGATCACAGGGCACAGATACGCAGTATTTT. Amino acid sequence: CASRSQGTDTQYF.